This T cell receptor (beta chain) was obtained from a study of T cell responses to AZD1222 COVID-19 vaccine. In the study overall: Both about-4-week and about-12-week second-dose recipients were combined.

Regarding the study as a whole: The breadth and depth of Spike-specific TCRs increased once two AZD1222 doses had been given. Regions 160-218 and 743-854 held dominance among vaccine-associated CD4 TCRs, which spanned spike.

V was clipped by 6 bases and J by 1 base, with 3 bases between them. Germline V CDR1 and CDR2: SNHLY, FYNNEI. This CDR3 has 11 residues. Using immunoSEQ multiplex PCR, the repertoire was profiled, and TCRdb retains in-frame clones only, with some absent. Of about 180,000 clones in the sample, around 90% were seen once. A remark on this clone: What it binds is unknown.

This clonotype was sampled from an adult in good health. This sample comprised peripheral blood, obtained on day 0 of AZD1222 vaccination. The gene calls are TRBV2 and TRBJ1-2; the D is unclear. Here the CDR3 reads CASSDNYGYTF. The CDR3 DNA is TGTGCCAGCAGCGATAACTATGGCTACACCTTC.